This is a list of T cell receptor beta chains from one sample in a study of blood T cell repertoires in COVID-19. TCRdb's copy holds only in-frame clones and misses some; the assay was immunoSEQ multiplex PCR. The data contain around 170,000 clones, about four fifths of them seen just once; the ten biggest clones take up about 6%. Sequenced material: peripheral blood. All receptors come from a woman aged 35 to 49 with acute or convalescent COVID-19. Both conserved end residues are part of each CDR3. A D gene is named only where the DNA matches it firmly. Rows may omit the clone size; those that give it use once, few, many or a size class.

J gene	clone size	D gene	V gene	CDR3 DNA	CDR3 protein
TRBJ2-5	-	-	TRBV6-5	TGTGCCAGCCGGTACCTCACAATGGAGATCACCCAGTACTTC	CASRYLTMEITQYF
TRBJ2-7	-	-	TRBV4-1	TGCGCCAGCAGCCATACCATCGCGAACAGGGTAGAAACGTACGAGCAGTACTTC	CASSHTIANRVETYEQYF
TRBJ2-3	-	-	TRBV7-2	TGTGCCAGCAGCTTAGTCCAGCGAGATACGCAGTATTTT	CASSLVQRDTQYF
TRBJ2-3	few	-	TRBV19	TGTGCCAGTAAAACTCTCGGGTCGGCAGATACGCAGTATTTT	CASKTLGSADTQYF
TRBJ2-7	-	TRBD2	TRBV7-2	TGTGCCAGCAGCACCCTAGCGGGAGGCAGCGAGCAGTACTTC	CASSTLAGGSEQYF
TRBJ2-7	-	-	TRBV24-1	TGTGCCACCAGTGACCCGTTCACACATCCTTACGAGCAGTACTTC	CATSDPFTHPYEQYF
TRBJ1-3	few	-	TRBV7-9	TGTGCCAGCAGCTCTGACGGGGGCTCTGGAAACACCATATATTTT	CASSSDGGSGNTIYF
TRBJ1-1	-	-	TRBV11-3	TGTGCCAGCAGCAAACAGGTTACCACTGAAGCTTTCTTT	CASSKQVTTEAFF
TRBJ2-7	-	-	TRBV28	TGTGCCAGCAGTTCGACAGTTTTCGAGCAGTACTTC	CASSSTVFEQYF
TRBJ2-7	-	TRBD1	TRBV5-6	TGTGCCAGCAGCCCTACAGGGGGCGGTATGTCCTACGAGCAGTACTTC	CASSPTGGGMSYEQYF
TRBJ2-1	-	TRBD1	TRBV5-1	TGCGCCAGCAGCTTGGGCGGAGGCGGGACAGGGGTTTACAATGAGCAGTTCTTC	CASSLGGGGTGVYNEQFF
TRBJ1-5	once	-	TRBV5-8	TGTGCCAGCAGCTTGACCCTAGGGGTTCAGCCCCAGCATTTT	CASSLTLGVQPQHF
TRBJ1-2	-	TRBD1	TRBV6-5	TGTGCCAGCAGTTTCACCCCCAGGGGGCGAGGAGATGGCTACACCTTC	CASSFTPRGRGDGYTF
TRBJ1-5	few	-	TRBV19	TGTGCCAGTAGCCCAGGGGAGTGGTCGAATCAGCCCCAGCATTTT	CASSPGEWSNQPQHF
TRBJ1-5	-	-	TRBV6-5	TGTGCCAGCAGTTACGGGGCTGGCAATCAGCCCCAGCATTTT	CASSYGAGNQPQHF
TRBJ1-1	-	-	TRBV11-2	TGTGCCAGCAGGCCCTTGGGTCGGCGGGAAGCTTTCTTT	CASRPLGRREAFF
TRBJ2-1	-	TRBD2	TRBV9	TGTGCCAGCAGCGCTCAACTAGCGGGGGGTTTCAATGAGCAGTTCTTC	CASSAQLAGGFNEQFF
TRBJ2-7	-	-	TRBV7-9	TGTGCCAGCAGCTCGGGGTCCGAGGCCCCCTACGAGCAGTACTTC	CASSSGSEAPYEQYF
TRBJ2-3	-	-	TRBV24-1	TGTGCCACCAGTGATTTATGGCAGGCAGATACGCAGTATTTT	CATSDLWQADTQYF
TRBJ2-1	-	-	TRBV27	TGTGCCGCGGGGACCCTATACAATGAGCAGTTCTTC	CAAGTLYNEQFF
TRBJ2-3	-	TRBD2	TRBV9	TGTGCCAGCAGTAGCGGGAGCCTCTCCAACACAGATACGCAGTATTTT	CASSSGSLSNTDTQYF
TRBJ2-7	-	-	TRBV7-9	TGTGCCAGCAGCCCAAACCCACAGGGTAAAGAGCAGTACTTC	CASSPNPQGKEQYF
TRBJ2-3	-	TRBD1	TRBV29-1	TGCAGCACTTCAGGGACAGGGGGAACAGATACGCAGTATTTT	CSTSGTGGTDTQYF
TRBJ2-3	-	-	TRBV5-1	TGCGCCAGCAGTAGCGGAACTAGCACAGATACGCAGTATTTT	CASSSGTSTDTQYF
TRBJ1-1	-	-	TRBV5-6	TGTGCCAGCAGCTTTGATAGGGGTATTCTCGACACTGAAGCTTTCTTT	CASSFDRGILDTEAFF
TRBJ2-7	-	TRBD1	TRBV5-1	TGCGCCAGCAGCTTGAGGAGCAGGGGGCAAAGCTACGAGCAGTACTTC	CASSLRSRGQSYEQYF
TRBJ1-1	-	-	TRBV24-1	TGTGCCACCAGTGACGAAAATAGAAAAGCTTTCTTT	CATSDENRKAFF
TRBJ1-5	-	TRBD1	TRBV27	TGTGCCAGCAGTGATCGACAGGGAGGACAGCCCCAGCATTTT	CASSDRQGGQPQHF
TRBJ1-4	-	-	TRBV3-1/TRBV3-2	TGTGCCAGCAGCCAGTCCGGGGAAGGCGGGAATGAAAAACTGTTTTTT	CASSQSGEGGNEKLFF
TRBJ1-1	few	-	TRBV27	TGTGCCAGCACCCACCGATGGGGGGTAAACACTGAAGCTTTCTTT	CASTHRWGVNTEAFF
TRBJ2-7	many	-	TRBV27	TGTGCCAGCATCGGCGTGGGGCTAGTTGGTTACGAGCAGTACTTC	CASIGVGLVGYEQYF
TRBJ2-5	-	-	TRBV6-2/TRBV6-3	TGTGCCAGCACCCCCGGGTGGCGACAGGACCACAACCAAGAGACCCAGTACTTC	CASTPGWRQDHNQETQYF
TRBJ2-6	-	TRBD1	TRBV2	TGTGCCAGCAGGAGGGACAGTTATCGCTCTGGGGCCAACGTCCTGACTTTC	CASRRDSYRSGANVLTF
TRBJ2-4	-	TRBD2	TRBV5-1	TGCGCCAGCAGCTTTCTCGGGAGGGGCCAAAACATTCAGTACTTC	CASSFLGRGQNIQYF
TRBJ1-1	-	-	TRBV19	TGTGCCAGTACCCCAAACCCATCGCAGGGGTACACTGAAGCTTTCTTT	CASTPNPSQGYTEAFF
TRBJ2-7	once	-	TRBV19	TGTGCCAGTAGTATAGACCGGACATGGGGCACGGGGCAGTACTTC	CASSIDRTWGTGQYF
TRBJ2-1	-	TRBD2	TRBV10-3	TGTGCCATCAAGGATGGGACTAGCGGGAGAGGGCAGTTCTTC	CAIKDGTSGRGQFF
TRBJ2-7	-	TRBD1	TRBV27	TGTGCCAGCAGCCCAAAGGGGACAGGGGGTCACGAGCAGTACTTC	CASSPKGTGGHEQYF
TRBJ2-5	-	-	TRBV19	TGTGCCAGTAGTCCCTCAGGGAAAGCGACCCAAGAGACCCAGTACTTC	CASSPSGKATQETQYF
TRBJ2-1	few	TRBD2	TRBV29-1	TGCAGCGTTGTGGGGGGGGACCCCCACCTCGCAAATAGTGAGCAGTTCTTC	CSVVGGDPHLANSEQFF
TRBJ2-7	-	-	TRBV27	TGTGCCAGCAGCCAACAGGGAACCTACTACGAGCAGTACTTC	CASSQQGTYYEQYF
TRBJ1-6	-	-	TRBV15	TGTGCCACCAGCAGAGATCGTTCCTTGCAGACCCTCCACTTT	CATSRDRSLQTLHF